This TCR beta chain was retrieved from a study of PD-L1 blockade in urothelial cancer. Trimming shortened V by 4 bases and J by 0 bases, and 4 bases separated the two germline ends. The CDR3 is 14 amino acids. CDR1 WSHSY and CDR2 SAAADI come from the germline V gene. Data came from immunoSEQ multiplex PCR; TCRdb stores just in-frame clones and leaves some out. This sample has 750 to 950 clones, with 30% to 40% found just once. The V and J genes are TRBV10-2 and TRBJ2-6, with no clear D. The clonotype was recovered from a man aged 50 or older with urothelial cancer. The source material was tumor tissue, sampled before atezolizumab (anti-PD-L1) treatment. The CDR3 sequence: CASSAVSGANVLTF. The CDR3 DNA is TGCGCCAGCAGTGCCGTCTCTGGGGCCAACGTCCTGACTTTC.